This T cell receptor (beta chain) is from a study of blood T cell repertoires in COVID-19. About the study: Samples of COVID-19 (acute and convalescent) were obtained from the United States, Italy and Spain.

The protocol was immunoSEQ multiplex PCR, while the TCRdb copy is restricted to in-frame clones and leaves out a portion. In the table there are roughly 290,000 clones, around 88% of which are singletons. V shed 4 bases and J shed 4 bases, with 19 bases lying between them. Germline values: CDR1 SGHVS, CDR2 FNYEAQ. The CDR3 length is 16 residues. The sample taken for sequencing was PBMCs or T cells enriched from blood (not recorded which). This sequence joins TRBV7-6 and TRBJ2-5; possible D gene TRBD2, 5 bases. The clonotype comes from a woman in her forties who had recovered from COVID-19. DNA for the CDR3: TGTGCCAGCAGCTCAGTGCCGGGAAGAACGGGAGAGACCCAGTACTTC. It translates to CASSSVPGRTGETQYF.